This TCR beta chain is drawn from a study of control samples from healthy donors and cancer patients. TCRdb's table, derived via immunoSEQ multiplex PCR, lists solely in-frame clones and lacks some. Seen here are around 150,000 clones, approximately 88% observed once, and the top ten hold around 4.9%. Trimming took off 2 bases at V and 10 bases at J, with 12 bases between the two ends. The germline V gene has CDR1 MNHEY and CDR2 SVGAGI. This CDR3 comprises 14 residues. Sequencing input: blood. This TCR came from a man aged 30 to 45 in good health. This chain uses TRBV6-5 with TRBJ1-6, with D possibly TRBD1 on 5 matching bases. The CDR3 nucleotides are TGTGCCAGCAGTTACGGACACCCGTCCTCACCCCTCCACTTT. This sequence encodes CASSYGHPSSPLHF.